The 3 T cell receptor beta chains presented below share a single source sample, sequenced in a study of T cell repertoires in cytomegalovirus infection. Their antigens are not known. From the reads, TCRdb called clonotypes with MiXCR, one entry per CDR3 protein. The table includes roughly 920,000 distinct CDR3 sequences, roughly 30% detected once. Sequencing used cultured CD8+ T cells from PBMCs, obtained from culture after CMV antigen stimulation. The receptors derive from a human donor in good health (CMV status not recorded). Some clones in this sample may be carry-over from other donors' samples.

This clonotype was counted only a few times. The chain links TRBV4-3 to TRBJ1-1, with no clear D. There are 14 residues in the CDR3. V lost 1 base, J lost 1 base, and 7 bases lay in between. The V gene's germline CDR1 is LGHNA and CDR2 YSLEER. CDR3 DNA: TGCGCCAGCAGCCAAGTGGCTGGGAACACTGAAGCTTTCTTT. It is translated as CASSQVAGNTEAFF.

This clonotype came up once. This chain uses TRBV15 with TRBJ1-5; D is unresolved. Germline V CDR1 and CDR2: LNHNV, YYDKDF (reference sequence). The CDR3 runs 15 residues. V shed 0 bases and J shed 6 bases, with 12 bases lying between them. The CDR3, as DNA: TGTGCCACCAGCAGAGACAAAGGCTGGGCTCAGCCCCAGCATTTT. It encodes CATSRDKGWAQPQHF.

In its sample, this clonotype was seen many times. The rearrangement uses TRBV7-9 and TRBJ1-5; possible D gene TRBD1, 5 bases. There are 17 residues in the CDR3. The germline V gene encodes CDR1 SEHNR and CDR2 FQNEAQ (reference sequence). The CDR3 loop is CASQRTWDGHSNQPQHF. The CDR3 nucleotides are TGTGCTTCCCAACGGACCTGGGACGGCCATAGCAATCAGCCCCAGCATTTT. The whole variable domain, remainder taken from reference TRBV7-9 and TRBJ1-5, is DTGVSQNPRHKITKRGQNVTFRCDPISEHNRLYWYRQTLGQGPEFLTYFQNEAQLEKSRLLSDRFSAERPKGSFSTLEIQRTEQGDSAMYLCASQRTWDGHSNQPQHFGDGTRLSIL.